This note documents a single T cell receptor (beta chain) sequence. This entry comes from a study of blood T cell repertoires in COVID-19. This CDR3 has 17 amino acids. Germline V gene data show CDR1 as SGHRS and CDR2 as YFSETQ. V trimming: 2 bases; J trimming: 2 bases; junction bases outside the gene matches: 9. Some clones are missing from TCRdb's copy, which holds only in-frame ones; the method was immunoSEQ multiplex PCR. Of about 89,000 clones listed, around 90% are singletons. The V gene is TRBV5-1, the J gene TRBJ2-3, with 9 bases identical to TRBD2. The specimen was peripheral blood. The receptor comes from a male donor with acute or convalescent COVID-19. The CDR3 DNA reads as TGCGCCAGCAGCTTTGATGCTAGCGGGGAGTTCACAGATACGCAGTATTTT. It is translated as CASSFDASGEFTDTQYF.